This T cell receptor beta chain came from a study of blood T cell repertoires in COVID-19. For the study at large: Samples of COVID-19 (acute and convalescent) were obtained from the United States, Italy and Spain. PBMCs, B-cell-depleted T cells, or T cells provided the cDNA or gDNA that made up the material.

In the original workflow: Amplification from reference gene primers served as the basis for estimated nucleated cell counts. Using immunoSEQ multiplex PCR, the repertoire was profiled, and TCRdb retains in-frame clones only, with some absent. Clone size and V and J calls were adopted from that table, with D and trimming inferred from the DNA. In the table there are some 82,000 clones, 91% of which are singletons. The germline V gene has CDR1 SEHNR and CDR2 FQNEAQ (reference sequence). Trimming pared 5 bases from V and 4 bases from J, leaving 23 bases between. The CDR3 extends over 17 amino acids. This clone is a singleton in its sample.

The gene calls are TRBV7-9 and TRBJ1-1, with D tentatively TRBD1 (6 bases). Sequenced input: peripheral blood. This TCR was sampled from a woman aged 45 to 65 in a cohort sampled during active COVID-19. The CDR3: CASSIGERGTWGTEAFF. CDR3 bases: TGTGCCAGCAGCATCGGGGAAAGGGGGACCTGGGGCACTGAAGCTTTCTTT.